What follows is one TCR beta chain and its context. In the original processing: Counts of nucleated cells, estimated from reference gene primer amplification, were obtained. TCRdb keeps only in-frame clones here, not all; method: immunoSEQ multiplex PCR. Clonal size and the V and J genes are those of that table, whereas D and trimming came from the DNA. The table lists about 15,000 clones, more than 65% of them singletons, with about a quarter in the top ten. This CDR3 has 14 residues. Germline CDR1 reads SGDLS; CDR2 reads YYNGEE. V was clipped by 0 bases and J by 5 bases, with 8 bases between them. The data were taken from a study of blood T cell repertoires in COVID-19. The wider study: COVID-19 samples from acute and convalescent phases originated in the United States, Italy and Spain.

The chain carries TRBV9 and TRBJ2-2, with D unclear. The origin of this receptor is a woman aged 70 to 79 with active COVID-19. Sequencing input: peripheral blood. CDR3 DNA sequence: TGTGCCAGCAGCGTAGGAGCGTGGACCGGGGAGCTGTTTTTT. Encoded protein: CASSVGAWTGELFF.